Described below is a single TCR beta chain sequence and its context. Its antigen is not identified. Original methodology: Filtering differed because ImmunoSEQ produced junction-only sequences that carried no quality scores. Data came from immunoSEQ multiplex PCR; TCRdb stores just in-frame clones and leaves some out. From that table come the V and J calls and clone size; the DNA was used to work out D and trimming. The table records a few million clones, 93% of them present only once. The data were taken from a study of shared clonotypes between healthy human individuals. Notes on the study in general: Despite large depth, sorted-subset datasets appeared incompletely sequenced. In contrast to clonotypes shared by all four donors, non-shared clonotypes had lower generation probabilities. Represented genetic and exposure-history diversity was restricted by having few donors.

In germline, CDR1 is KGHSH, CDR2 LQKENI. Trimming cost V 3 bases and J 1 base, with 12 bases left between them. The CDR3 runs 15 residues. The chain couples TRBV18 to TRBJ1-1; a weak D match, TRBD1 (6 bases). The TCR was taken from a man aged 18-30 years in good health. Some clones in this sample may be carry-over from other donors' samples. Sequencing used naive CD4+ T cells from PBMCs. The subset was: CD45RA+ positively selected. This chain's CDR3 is CASSPIARGNTEAFF. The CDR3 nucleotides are TGTGCCAGCTCACCTATCGCCAGGGGGAACACTGAAGCTTTCTTT. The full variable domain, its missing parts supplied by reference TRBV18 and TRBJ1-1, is NAGVMQNPRHLVRRRGQEARLRCSPMKGHSHVYWYRQLPEEGLKFMVYLQKENIIDESGMPKERFSAEFPKEGPSILRIQQVVRGDSAAYFCASSPIARGNTEAFFGQGTRLTVV.